One and the same sample provided the 18 T cell receptor beta chains below, sequenced in a study of cytomegalovirus exposure and HLA in healthy donors. The PCR employed 60 Vbeta primers together with 13 Jbeta primers. The table came from immunoSEQ multiplex PCR; TCRdb's copy has only in-frame clones and leaves some out. The data contain 140,000 or so clones, about 75% of them seen just once; the ten biggest clones take up 1.7%. The sequenced sample consisted of PBMCs. The source is a woman aged 30 to 39 in good health and CMV-seronegative.

This rearrangement joins TRBV6-5 to TRBJ1-2; the match to TRBD1 covers 7 bases. V lost 0 bases to trimming and J lost 1 base; unmatched junction nucleotides: 5. CDR1 MNHEY and CDR2 SVGAGI come from the germline V gene. The CDR3 has 16 residues. CDR3 DNA: TGTGCCAGCAGTTACTCGAATCACAGGGGTAACTATGGCTACACCTTC. Amino acid sequence: CASSYSNHRGNYGYTF.

This clone came up a few times. The gene calls are TRBV5-1 and TRBJ2-7; 9 bases match TRBD1. V trimming: 4 bases; J trimming: 2 bases; junction bases outside the gene matches: 1. CDR3 size: 13 residues. Germline lookup yields CDR1 SGHRS and CDR2 YFSETQ. Here the CDR3 reads CASSRQGAYEQYF. The CDR3 DNA reads as TGCGCCAGCAGCCGACAGGGGGCCTACGAGCAGTACTTC.

The CDR3 sequence is CASSLDNRAYGYTF. DNA of the CDR3: TGCGCCAGCAGCCTAGATAACAGGGCCTATGGCTACACCTTC. This chain uses TRBV4-1 with TRBJ1-2; D perhaps matches TRBD1 (6 bases). V was cut by 4 bases and J by 4 bases, with 13 bases left in between. This CDR3 has 14 amino acids. Germline assignment: CDR1 MGHRA and CDR2 YSYEKL.

The V call is TRBV5-6, the J call TRBJ2-5; 8 bases map to TRBD1. After removal of 4 bases from V and 5 bases from J, the junction contained 7 bases not matched to a gene. The CDR3 is 14 residues long. Germline V CDR1 and CDR2: SGHDT, YYEEEE. The CDR3 loop is CASSTGTGEETQYF. CDR3 nucleotides: TGTGCCAGCAGCACCGGGACAGGCGAGGAGACCCAGTACTTC.

This clone showed up just a few times. The chain employs TRBV5-1 and TRBJ2-5, with D tentatively TRBD2 (5 bases). CDR1 is SGHRS, CDR2 YFSETQ, per germline. The V end was cut by 0 bases, the J end by 5 bases, with 11 bases between. This CDR3 comprises 14 residues. The CDR3 reads CASSLATGKETQYF. The CDR3 DNA sequence: TGCGCCAGCAGCTTGGCCACGGGAAAGGAGACCCAGTACTTC.

This clone occurred once. V and J are TRBV6-1 and TRBJ1-2; TRBD1 might be the D (5 bases). V lost 7 bases and J lost 4, with 16 bases in between. This CDR3 spans 14 amino acids. Germline lookup yields CDR1 MNHNS and CDR2 SASEGT. CDR3 nucleotides: TGTGCCAGCATAGGAGGGGATTTCCTCTATGGCTACACCTTC. This codes for CASIGGDFLYGYTF.

This sequence joins TRBV2 and TRBJ2-3, with TRBD1 identical over 10 bases. The CDR3 contains 16 residues. Looked up from germline, CDR1 is SNHLY and CDR2 is FYNNEI. With V trimmed by 6 bases and J by 3 bases, 9 bases remained unmatched. CDR3 DNA sequence: TGTGCCAGCAGGAGAGACGGGACAGGGGCTACAGATACGCAGTATTTT. Protein product: CASRRDGTGATDTQYF.

This clone appeared once. The CDR3 DNA reads TGTGCCAGTAGTCCGACAGGAAGCCGCCTAGGCTACACCTTC. Its translation is CASSPTGSRLGYTF. The rearrangement links TRBV19 to TRBJ1-2; TRBD1 is a possible D gene (6 bases). Germline V gene lookup returns CDR1 LNHDA and CDR2 SQIVND (reference sequence). The CDR3 spans 14 residues. Trimming removed 5 bases at V and 8 bases at J, with 18 bases between.

This clone was observed once. The chain joins TRBV2 to TRBJ1-4; D is ambiguous. Per germline, CDR1 SNHLY and CDR2 FYNNEI. Trimming stripped 7 bases from V and 3 bases from J, with 9 bases between. The CDR3 runs to 13 residues. CDR3 residues: CASTGPSNEKLFF. The CDR3 coding sequence is TGTGCCAGCACAGGCCCCTCTAATGAAAAACTGTTTTTT.

The rearrangement joins TRBV29-1 to TRBJ1-1; D might be TRBD1 (5 bases). This CDR3 is 11 amino acids long. Trimming shortened V by 4 bases and J by 10 bases, and 13 bases separated the two germline ends. The germline gives CDR1 SQVTM, CDR2 ANQGSEA. Here the CDR3 DNA reads TGCAGCGTTGGGGGGGGAGTCGGAGCTTTCTTT. Amino acid sequence: CSVGGGVGAFF.

The genes are TRBV28 and TRBJ1-2; tentatively, D is TRBD1 (5 bases). This CDR3 has 13 amino acids. Deletions cut 8 bases from V and 0 bases from J, with 10 bases between. Germline V CDR1 and CDR2: MDHEN, SYDVKM. CDR3 coding DNA: TGTGCCAGCGGTACAGGTTCTAACTATGGCTACACCTTC. Its protein product is CASGTGSNYGYTF.

This clone was seen only a few times. The CDR3 region has the DNA TGCGCCAGCACTACAGAGTTGGATCTGAATGGCTACACCTTC. Translating it yields CASTTELDLNGYTF. The V and J genes are TRBV5-1 and TRBJ1-2, with no clear D. The germline CDR1 and CDR2 sequences are SGHRS and YFSETQ. Trimming removed 6 bases from V and 6 bases from J, with 18 bases in between. The CDR3 is made up of 14 amino acids.

The rearrangement joins TRBV15 to TRBJ1-1, with 8 bases lining up with TRBD1. Germline trimming cut 0 bases from V and 0 bases from J; bases unmatched to any gene: 0. Germline values: CDR1 LNHNV, CDR2 YYDKDF (reference sequence). There are 15 residues in the CDR3. CDR3 sequence: CATSRETGVNTEAFF. The CDR3 coding sequence is TGTGCCACCAGCAGAGAGACAGGGGTGAACACTGAAGCTTTCTTT.

Concerning this clone: It is unclear where the CDR3 begins or ends on the DNA, so no DNA is shown, and the CDR3 is as TCRdb lists it. The genes are TRBV21-1 and TRBJ1-4; TRBD1 was called by the table and not checked on the DNA. TRBV21-1 counts as a pseudogene. Including both end residues, the CDR3 is 15 amino acids long. CDR3 loop: CASSKMGHLMKNCFF.

This chain links TRBV6-5 with TRBJ2-1; D gene unclear. There are 14 residues in the CDR3. From germline, CDR1 is MNHEY and CDR2 SVGAGI. Trimming took off 7 bases at V and 0 bases at J, with 10 bases between the two ends. The CDR3 region has the DNA TGTGCCAGCAACCAGGTGGGCTCCTACAATGAGCAGTTCTTC. Translation gives CASNQVGSYNEQFF.

V gene TRBV5-5 combines with J gene TRBJ1-2; 9 bases match TRBD1. CDR1 SGHKS and CDR2 YYEKEE come from the germline V gene (reference sequence). The CDR3 is 13 residues long. V shed 4 bases, J shed 4 bases, and the junction held 2 bases outside the gene matches. The CDR3 spells CASSPDRGYGYTF. CDR3 bases: TGTGCCAGCAGCCCGGACAGGGGCTATGGCTACACCTTC.

To note about this clone: An end of the junction differs from the germline gene, which may be a read error. Other DNA sequences in the same sample also yield this CDR3. The rearrangement joins TRBV7-2 to TRBJ1-5, with D unclear. CDR1 is SGHTA and CDR2 is FQGNSA in the germline V gene. The CDR3 runs 14 residues. CDR3 in amino acids: CASSFGYSNQPQHF. The CDR3 nucleotides are TGTGCCAGCAGCTTCGGGTATAGCAACCAGCCCCAGCATTTT.

This clone has a single count. The chain combines TRBV6-1 with TRBJ1-2; D might be TRBD1 (5 bases). The CDR3 has 17 amino acids. CDR1 is MNHNS, CDR2 SASEGT, per germline. V was trimmed by 4 bases and J by 6 bases, leaving 24 bases between them. CDR3 DNA: TGTGCCAGCAGTGGCCCTGTTGGTCAGGGCGGTCAGGATGGCTACACCTTC. Translating it yields CASSGPVGQGGQDGYTF.